The clone carrying this T cell receptor (beta chain) was found many times. Its antigen remains unknown. The data were taken from a study of CD8 T cells in ankylosing spondylitis. Generation of TCR beta libraries employed quantitative 5'-RACE incorporating molecular barcodes. TCRdb passed the 5' RACE reads through MiXCR, listing each CDR3 protein once. The sample shows hundreds of thousands of distinct CDR3 sequences, roughly 20% of them seen only once. The length of the CDR3 is 13 residues. The V end lost 3 bases, the J end lost 8 bases, and 11 bases lay between the germline ends. Germline values: CDR1 LNHDA, CDR2 SQIVND (reference sequence). The study, taken as a whole, reports: A motif in TCR beta, a set of roughly 8 highly homologous variants, appeared characteristic of ankylosing spondylitis blood. As for the disease-linked clones, they showed a CD8+ phenotype and occurred at relatively low frequencies in peripheral blood. According to the report, clones linked to the disease were significantly enriched in matched synovial fluid samples taken from ankylosing spondylitis patients.

Sequenced input: blood, either unsorted or a sorted T cell fraction (not recorded which). The V and J genes are TRBV19 and TRBJ2-1; the D gene could be TRBD1 or TRBD2 (6 bases each). This clonotype was obtained from a male donor with ankylosing spondylitis or in good health (not recorded which). The CDR3 DNA follows: TGTGCCAGTAGTATCGGGGGCACGGATGAGCAGTTCTTC. Its translation: CASSIGGTDEQFF. The full variable domain, with the rest looked up from reference TRBV19 and TRBJ2-1, is DGGITQSPKYLFRKEGQNVTLSCEQNLNHDAMYWYRQDPGQGLRLIYYSQIVNDFQKGDIAEGYSVSREKKESFPLTVTSAQKNPTAFYLCASSIGGTDEQFFGPGTRLTVL.